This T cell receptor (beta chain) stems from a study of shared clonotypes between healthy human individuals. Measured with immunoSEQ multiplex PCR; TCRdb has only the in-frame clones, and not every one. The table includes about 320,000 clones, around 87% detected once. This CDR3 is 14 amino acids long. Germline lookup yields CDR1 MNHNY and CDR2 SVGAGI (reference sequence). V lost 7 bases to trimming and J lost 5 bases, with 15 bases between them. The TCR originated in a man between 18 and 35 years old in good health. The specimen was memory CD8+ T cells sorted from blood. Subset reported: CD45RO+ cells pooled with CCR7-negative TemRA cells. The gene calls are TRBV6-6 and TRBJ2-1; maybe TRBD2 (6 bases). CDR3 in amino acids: CASTDLAYNNEQFF. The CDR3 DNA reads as TGTGCCAGCACCGACCTAGCGTATAACAATGAGCAGTTCTTC.